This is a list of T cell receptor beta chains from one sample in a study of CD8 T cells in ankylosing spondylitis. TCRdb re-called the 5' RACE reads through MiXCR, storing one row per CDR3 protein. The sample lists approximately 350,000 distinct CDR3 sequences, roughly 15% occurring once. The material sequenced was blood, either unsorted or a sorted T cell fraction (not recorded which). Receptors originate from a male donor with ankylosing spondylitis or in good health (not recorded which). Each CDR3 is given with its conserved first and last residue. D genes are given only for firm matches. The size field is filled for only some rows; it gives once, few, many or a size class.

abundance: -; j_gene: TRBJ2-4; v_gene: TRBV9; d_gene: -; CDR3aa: CASSVATGLENIQYF; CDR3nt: TGTGCCAGCAGCGTAGCTACTGGGCTCGAAAACATTCAGTACTTC
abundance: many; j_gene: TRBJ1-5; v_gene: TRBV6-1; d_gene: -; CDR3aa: CASSLRRNQPQHF; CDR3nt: TGTGCCAGCTCTCTCCGGCGCAATCAGCCCCAGCATTTT
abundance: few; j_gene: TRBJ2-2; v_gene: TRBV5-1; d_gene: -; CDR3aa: CASNEGVNTGELFF; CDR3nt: TGCGCCAGCAATGAAGGGGTGAACACCGGGGAGCTGTTTTTT
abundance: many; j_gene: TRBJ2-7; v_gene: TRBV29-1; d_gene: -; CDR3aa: CSVEDRKGRDEQYF; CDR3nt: TGCAGCGTTGAAGATAGGAAGGGTAGGGACGAGCAGTACTTC
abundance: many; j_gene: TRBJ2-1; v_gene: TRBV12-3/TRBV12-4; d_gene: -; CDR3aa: CASSSGVGRQFF; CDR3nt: TGTGCCAGCAGCTCCGGGGTGGGGAGGCAGTTCTTC
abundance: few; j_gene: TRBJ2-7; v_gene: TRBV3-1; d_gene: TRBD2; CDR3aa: CASSQESTSGSYEQYF; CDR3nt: TGTGCCAGCAGCCAAGAGTCGACTAGCGGCTCCTACGAGCAGTACTTC
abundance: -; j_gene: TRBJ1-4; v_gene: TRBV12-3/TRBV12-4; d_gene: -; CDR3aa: CASGGVNVPEKLFF; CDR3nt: TGTGCCAGCGGAGGGGTGAACGTCCCTGAAAAACTGTTTTTT
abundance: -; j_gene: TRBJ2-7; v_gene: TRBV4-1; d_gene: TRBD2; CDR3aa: CASSQDRLAGERSYEQYF; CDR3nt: TGCGCCAGCAGCCAAGATAGGCTAGCGGGAGAGCGATCCTACGAGCAGTACTTC
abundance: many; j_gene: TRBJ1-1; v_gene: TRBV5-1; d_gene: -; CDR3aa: CASSLGGGDTEAFF; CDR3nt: TGCGCCAGCAGCTTGGGAGGTGGAGACACTGAAGCTTTCTTT
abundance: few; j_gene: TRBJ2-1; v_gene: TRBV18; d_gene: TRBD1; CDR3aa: CASSPYRDSSYNEQFF; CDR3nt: TGTGCCAGCTCACCGTACCGGGACAGCTCCTACAATGAGCAGTTCTTC
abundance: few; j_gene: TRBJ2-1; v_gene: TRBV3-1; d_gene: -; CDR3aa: CASSQGLRGRDGFF; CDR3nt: TGTGCCAGCAGCCAAGGGCTGCGCGGACGGGACGGTTTCTTC
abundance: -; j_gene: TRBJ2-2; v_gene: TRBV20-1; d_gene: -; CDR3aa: CSASSGNNTGELFF; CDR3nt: TGCAGTGCTAGTTCAGGGAATAACACCGGGGAGCTGTTTTTT
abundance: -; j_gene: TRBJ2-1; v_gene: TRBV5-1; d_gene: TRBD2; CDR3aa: CASSLGMREAVEQFF; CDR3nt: TGCGCCAGCAGCTTAGGAATGCGGGAGGCCGTAGAGCAGTTCTTC
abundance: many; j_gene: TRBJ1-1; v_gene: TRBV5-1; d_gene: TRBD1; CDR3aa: CASSLGQGGGGLSAFF; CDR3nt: TGCGCCAGCAGCCTCGGACAGGGGGGCGGCGGGTTGTCAGCTTTCTTT
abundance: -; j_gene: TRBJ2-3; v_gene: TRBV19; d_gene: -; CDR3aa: CASSIGGLPPEYF; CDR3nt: TGTGCCAGTAGTATAGGAGGACTGCCGCCAGAGTATTTT
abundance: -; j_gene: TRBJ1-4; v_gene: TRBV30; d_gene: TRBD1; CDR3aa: CALQGRREKLFF; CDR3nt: TGTGCCTTACAGGGGCGGCGTGAAAAACTGTTTTTT
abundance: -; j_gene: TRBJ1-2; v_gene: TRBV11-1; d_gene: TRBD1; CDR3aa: CASSLETGRTGYTF; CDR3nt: TGTGCCAGCAGCTTAGAGACAGGGAGAACTGGCTACACCTTC
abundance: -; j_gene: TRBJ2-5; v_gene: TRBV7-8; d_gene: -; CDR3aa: CASSLALALGRETQYF; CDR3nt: TGTGCCAGCAGCTTAGCGCTCGCCCTAGGGAGGGAGACCCAGTACTTC